One and the same sample provided the 10 T cell receptor beta chains below, sequenced in a study of Graves' ophthalmopathy and Graves' hyperthyroidism. RNA transcripts were the template, and TCR beta CDR3 regions were amplified from them. First-round RT-PCR with HTBI primers preceded a second-round multiplex PCR. TCRdb re-derived calls from the multiplex PCR reads in MiXCR, one entry per CDR3 protein. The sample shows 600,000 to 650,000 distinct CDR3 sequences, about 24% of them seen only once. Sequences were obtained from peripheral blood. The receptors shown here come from a woman in her late teens or twenties with stable Graves' hyperthyroidism. Some clones in this sample may be carry-over from other donors' samples.

About this clonotype itself: A much more abundant neighbour one base away suggests this may be a read error. The V gene is TRBV30, the J gene TRBJ2-4, with 7 bases aligning to TRBD1. The DNA end is a closer match to TRBJ1-2, so the J assignment may be wrong. The CDR3 loop spans 16 amino acids. CDR1 and CDR2 from the germline V gene are GTSNPN and SVGIG (reference sequence). The CDR3 protein is CASIPTGTFTLNGYTF. CDR3 DNA: TGTGCCTCTATACCGACAGGGACCTTTACTCTCAATGGCTACACCTTC.

This clonotype occurred many times. The genes are TRBV20-1 and TRBJ1-1; the D is unclear. The CDR3 sequence is 15 residues long. Trimming shortened V by 0 bases and J by 1 base, and 12 bases separated the two germline ends. Germline V gene sequence: CDR1 DFQATT, CDR2 SNEGSKA (reference sequence). The CDR3 nucleotides read TGCAGTGCTAGAGATCGTGGACTCCGGAACACTGAAGCTTTCTTT. Translated: CSARDRGLRNTEAFF.

This clonotype was seen many times. This chain links TRBV6-5 with TRBJ1-3; a possible D gene is TRBD1 (6 bases). Germline values: CDR1 MNHEY, CDR2 SVGAGI. CDR3 length: 17 amino acids. V was shortened by 0 bases and J by 3 bases, with 15 bases between the two germline ends. Here the CDR3 reads CASSYSNPGAYGNTIYF. In DNA form, the CDR3 reads TGTGCCAGCAGTTACTCGAACCCAGGGGCGTATGGAAACACCATATATTTT.

This clonotype was observed a handful of times. The chain employs TRBV5-6 and TRBJ1-6; D remains ambiguous. This CDR3 has 15 amino acids. Germline V gene data show CDR1 as SGHDT and CDR2 as YYEEEE. Trimming took off 1 base at V and 6 bases at J, with 11 bases between the two ends. CDR3 coding DNA: TGTGCCAGCAGCTTGTTTCAGGACCTTAATTCACCCCTCCACTTT. This translates into CASSLFQDLNSPLHF.

The sample holds many counts of this clonotype. This chain uses TRBV5-1 with TRBJ1-2, with D uncertain. There are 13 residues in the CDR3. With 3 bases removed from V and 1 base from J, the gap between germline ends came to 7 bases. Germline V gene sequence: CDR1 SGHRS, CDR2 YFSETQ. The DNA of the CDR3 is TGCGCCAGCAGCTATCAGGATAACTATGGCTACACCTTC. Translating gives CASSYQDNYGYTF.

This sequence joins TRBV9 and TRBJ1-3; 7 bases are shared with TRBD1. Per the germline V gene, CDR1 is SGDLS and CDR2 is YYNGEE. The trim removed 4 bases at V and 5 bases at J, leaving 6 bases unmatched. This CDR3 contains 14 residues. CDR3 DNA: TGTGCCAGCAGCCTCCAGACAGGGCGAAACACCATATATTTT. Protein product: CASSLQTGRNTIYF.

The V gene is TRBV27, the J gene TRBJ2-7; no firm D call. The germline V gene has CDR1 MNHEY and CDR2 SMNVEV (reference sequence). Between the trimmed V and J ends, which lost 3 bases and 2 bases, there was a span of 14 bases. CDR3 size: 15 residues. The CDR3 DNA follows: TGTGCCAGCAGTTTCCTAGGGTCTAGACCCTACGAGCAGTACTTC. Its protein product is CASSFLGSRPYEQYF.

At least ten counts were recorded for this clonotype. This sequence joins TRBV7-8 and TRBJ1-1; no reliable D call. CDR1 is SGHVS and CDR2 is FQNEAQ in the germline V gene. There are 14 residues in the CDR3. Trimming pared 0 bases from V and 2 bases from J, leaving 7 bases between. The CDR3 is CASSLAHINTEAFF. DNA of the CDR3: TGTGCCAGCAGCTTAGCACACATTAACACTGAAGCTTTCTTT.

Note on this clonotype: Relative to the germline gene, one junction end is altered; a read error may explain this. The V gene is TRBV20-1, the J gene TRBJ2-4; 7 nucleotides match TRBD1. Germline V CDR1 and CDR2: DFQATT, SNEGSKA (reference sequence). This CDR3 has 15 residues. CDR3: CSARLGGQVLNIKYF. CDR3 nucleotides: TGCAGTGCTAGACTTGGAGGACAGGTCCTCAACATTAAGTACTTC.

This clonotype has a count of ten or more. The J gene is TRBJ1-2, the V gene TRBV7-9, with a tentative D call TRBD1 (5 bases). From germline, CDR1 is SEHNR and CDR2 FQNEAQ (reference sequence). This CDR3 is 14 amino acids long. V dropped 10 bases and J dropped 0 bases, with 15 bases sitting between them. CDR3 nucleotides: TGTGCCATAGACCGGGACTCCACTAACTATGGCTACACCTTC. Its protein is CAIDRDSTNYGYTF.